What follows are 25 T cell receptor beta chains derived from one specimen sequenced in a study of type 1 regulatory T cells. TCRdb re-called the reads through MiXCR, storing one row per CDR3 protein. The sample lists tens of thousands of distinct CDR3 sequences, more than 45% occurring once. For these TCRs, the target antigens are not known. The material sequenced was cultured T cells, either the whole culture or a sorted T cell fraction (not recorded which). Receptors were obtained from a human donor in good health.

The chain combines TRBV7-2 with TRBJ2-2; 10 positions match TRBD2. J lost 5 bases, V lost 7 bases, and 10 bases had no gene match. The CDR3 runs 16 residues. CDR1 and CDR2 from the germline V gene are SGHTA and FQGNSA. The CDR3 sequence: CASNGLAGAGTGELFF. The DNA of the CDR3 is TGTGCCAGCAACGGGCTAGCGGGAGCAGGGACCGGGGAGCTGTTTTTT.

This chain joins TRBV5-1 and TRBJ2-7, with D possibly TRBD1 on 5 matching bases. V lost 7 bases and J 1 base, leaving 18 bases between the germline ends. CDR1 and CDR2 (germline): SGHRS, YFSETQ. The CDR3 contains 15 residues. The CDR3 region has the DNA TGCGCCAGCCGCCGAACTATGGACAAATCCTACGAGCAGTACTTC. It codes for CASRRTMDKSYEQYF.

The chain employs TRBV5-8 and TRBJ1-6, with D hard to call. Trimming pared 3 bases from V and 1 base from J, leaving 17 bases between. There are 18 residues in the CDR3. Germline V gene sequence: CDR1 SGHTS, CDR2 YDEGEE. Written as DNA, the CDR3 is TGTGCCAGCAGCTATGTTTTACCTTGGAGGTCCTATAATTCACCCCTCCACTTT. Translated, it gives CASSYVLPWRSYNSPLHF.

The V gene is TRBV12-3 or TRBV12-4, the J gene TRBJ1-5; 10 bases match TRBD1. J was trimmed by 4 bases and V by 5 bases; bases with no gene match: 8. The CDR3 length is 16 residues. CDR3 sequence: CASSPTGTGENQPQHF. CDR3 coding DNA: TGTGCCAGCAGTCCAACCGGGACAGGGGAAAATCAGCCCCAGCATTTT.

The V gene is TRBV6-2 or TRBV6-3, the J gene TRBJ1-5, with D perhaps TRBD1 (6 bases). CDR3 length: 15 residues. The V and J ends lost 2 bases and 4 bases respectively, with 12 bases between them. From germline, CDR1 is MNHEY and CDR2 SVGEGT. CDR3 protein: CASSYGRGGNQPQHF. DNA for the CDR3: TGTGCCAGCAGTTACGGCAGGGGTGGAAATCAGCCCCAGCATTTT.

CDR3 sequence: CASSLAPEGYTF. The CDR3 nucleotides are TGTGCCAGCAGCTTAGCCCCCGAGGGCTACACCTTC. This rearrangement joins TRBV7-9 to TRBJ1-2; D is unresolved. Germline-derived CDR1 and CDR2 are SEHNR and FQNEAQ (reference sequence). V gave up 0 bases and J gave up 8 bases, with 7 bases separating them. CDR3 length: 12 residues.

V gene TRBV6-5 combines with J gene TRBJ1-1; D perhaps matches TRBD1 (5 bases). CDR3 length: 15 residues. Deletions cut 8 bases from V and 3 bases from J, with 19 bases between. CDR1 and CDR2 from the germline V gene are MNHEY and SVGAGI. The CDR3 loop is CASARAGRGDTEAFF. The DNA for the CDR3 is TGTGCCAGCGCTAGGGCGGGGCGAGGAGACACTGAAGCTTTCTTT.

This clonotype is large within its sample. This chain uses TRBV27 with TRBJ2-3; D might be TRBD2 (5 bases). V was shortened by 2 bases and J by 4 bases, with 16 bases between the two germline ends. Germline CDR1 MNHEY, CDR2 SMNVEV (reference sequence). CDR3 length equals 16 residues. CDR3 amino acids: CASSLGLLSWADTQYF. The CDR3 DNA follows: TGTGCCAGCAGTTTAGGACTCCTAAGTTGGGCAGATACGCAGTATTTT.

The V and J genes are TRBV7-9 and TRBJ1-1; D might be TRBD1 (6 bases). Germline loops: CDR1 SEHNR, CDR2 FQNEAQ (reference sequence). V gave up 6 bases and J gave up 3 bases, with 11 bases separating them. This CDR3 spans 13 amino acids. CDR3 sequence (DNA): TGTGCCAGCAGGAACCAGGGGTACACTGAAGCTTTCTTT. Its translation: CASRNQGYTEAFF.

With regard to this clonotype: An end of the junction does not agree with germline; a read error may underlie this. The chain uses TRBV18 and TRBJ2-1; D assignment may be TRBD1 or TRBD2 (6 bases each). The CDR3 has 15 residues. CDR1 KGHSH and CDR2 LQKENI come from the germline V gene. The CDR3 region is CASSPAMGGGYEQLF. The CDR3 region has the DNA TGTGCCAGCTCACCGGCGATGGGGGGCGGGTATGAGCAGCTCTTC.

V usage is TRBV12-3 or TRBV12-4 and J usage is TRBJ1-4; TRBD1 matches 7 bases. This CDR3 region has 14 residues. After removal of 7 bases from V and 5 bases from J, the junction contained 7 bases not matched to a gene. The CDR3 DNA is TGTGCCAGCACACCCGGGACAGAAAATGAAAAACTGTTTTTT. Translating gives CASTPGTENEKLFF.

A note on this clonotype: An end of the junction does not agree with germline; a read error may underlie this. The rearrangement joins TRBV4-3 to TRBJ1-2; 9 bases line up with TRBD1. The germline V gene has CDR1 LGHNA and CDR2 YSLEER. The CDR3 sequence is 17 residues long. CDR3 nucleotide sequence: TGCACCAGCAGCCTCGGACAGGGGACACACGAGTTGGATGGCTACACCTTC. Amino acids: CTSSLGQGTHELDGYTF.

In this sample, this clonotype turned up a few times. CDR3 protein: CSARDLTDYRGFPSNEQFF. CDR3 in DNA: TGCAGTGCTAGAGATTTGACAGACTACCGAGGCTTTCCGTCCAATGAGCAGTTCTTC. The V and J genes are TRBV20-1 and TRBJ2-1; D may correspond to TRBD1 or TRBD2 (5 bases each). V lost 0 bases and J lost 6, with 27 bases in between. Germline lookup yields CDR1 DFQATT and CDR2 SNEGSKA (reference sequence). The CDR3 runs 19 residues.

The count of this clonotype is one. V and J are TRBV7-3 and TRBJ1-1, with unresolved D. Germline V gene data show CDR1 as SGHTA and CDR2 as FQGTGA. The ends were cut back, 0 bases at V and 0 bases at J, with 8 bases in the middle. The CDR3 sequence is 15 residues long. CDR3 residues: CASSLTGGMNTEAFF. DNA of the CDR3: TGTGCCAGCAGCTTAACGGGAGGCATGAACACTGAAGCTTTCTTT.

This chain connects TRBV7-9 to TRBJ2-6, with a tentative D call TRBD1 (6 bases). The CDR3 spans 16 residues. Germline V lookup: CDR1 SEHNR, CDR2 FQNEAQ (reference sequence). V lost 5 bases, J lost 2 bases, and 13 bases lay in between. The CDR3 DNA is TGTGCCAGCAGCGACGTCGACAGGACTGGGGCCAACGTCCTGACTTTC. Amino acids: CASSDVDRTGANVLTF.

The chain has TRBV9 and TRBJ2-3; a weak D match, TRBD2 (6 bases). Germline-derived CDR1 and CDR2 are SGDLS and YYNGEE. This CDR3 region has 17 residues. V was shortened by 2 bases and J by 2 bases, with 18 bases between the two germline ends. CDR3 amino acids: CASSVGVGGRITDTQYF. The CDR3 coding sequence is TGTGCCAGCAGCGTCGGGGTCGGGGGTAGGATCACAGATACGCAGTATTTT.

The chain uses TRBV2 and TRBJ2-3; tentatively, D is TRBD1 (6 bases). This CDR3 has 13 residues. With 7 bases removed from V and 1 base from J, the gap between germline ends came to 9 bases. The V gene's germline CDR1 is SNHLY and CDR2 FYNNEI. This CDR3 reads CASKQGRTDTQYF. The CDR3 DNA reads as TGTGCCAGCAAACAGGGTCGCACAGATACGCAGTATTTT.

This chain links TRBV24-1 with TRBJ2-2, with 8 positions matching TRBD2. J was trimmed by 1 base and V by 5 bases; bases with no gene match: 20. Germline V gene sequence: CDR1 KGHDR, CDR2 SFDVKD. This CDR3 is 21 amino acids long. The CDR3 region has the DNA TGTGCCACCAGTGTCTTTTCTGGAGGAACTAGCGGTTTTTTGAACACCGGGGAGCTGTTTTTT. Translated, it gives CATSVFSGGTSGFLNTGELFF.

The CDR3 loop is CASSEWDTSSYEQYF. The CDR3 coding sequence is TGTGCCAGCAGTGAATGGGACACCTCCTCCTACGAGCAGTACTTC. The rearrangement links TRBV6-1 to TRBJ2-7; possible D gene TRBD1, 6 bases. V was pared by 2 bases and J by 0 bases, with 11 bases between. The CDR3 has 15 amino acids. Germline values: CDR1 MNHNS, CDR2 SASEGT.

This chain joins TRBV10-3 and TRBJ2-2; 7 nucleotides line up with TRBD1. This CDR3 spans 16 amino acids. V gave up 8 bases and J gave up 0 bases; unmatched junction bases: 9. Per germline, CDR1 ENHRY and CDR2 SYGVKD. The CDR3 sequence is CAIVGTATSNTGELFF. The CDR3 coding sequence is TGTGCCATCGTTGGGACAGCTACATCGAACACCGGGGAGCTGTTTTTT.

The chain has TRBV20-1 and TRBJ2-5; D uncertain. This CDR3 comprises 13 residues. Between the trimmed V and J ends, which lost 1 base and 2 bases, there was a span of 8 bases. The germline CDR1 and CDR2 sequences are DFQATT and SNEGSKA (reference sequence). In nucleotides, the CDR3 is TGCAGTGCTAGAGGTGAAATTCAAGAGACCCAGTACTTC. Translation gives CSARGEIQETQYF.

This clonotype has a count of ten or more. The chain employs TRBV10-3 and TRBJ2-1; TRBD2 matches 9 bases. The CDR3 has 16 residues. V shed 6 bases, J shed 4 bases, and the junction held 10 bases outside the gene matches. Germline CDR1 reads ENHRY; CDR2 reads SYGVKD. CDR3 sequence (DNA): TGTGCCATCAGGCCCGAGGGCGGGGGGGCGTACAATGAGCAGTTCTTC. Its translation: CAIRPEGGGAYNEQFF.

The chain is built from TRBV18 and TRBJ1-3; D gene unclear. Per germline, CDR1 KGHSH and CDR2 LQKENI. Trimming cost V 3 bases and J 4 bases, with 13 bases left between them. The CDR3 loop spans 15 amino acids. The chain's CDR3 is CASSPGVTGGNTIYF. DNA of the CDR3: TGTGCCAGCTCACCGGGTGTGACGGGGGGAAACACCATATATTTT.

In its sample, this clonotype was seen a few times. V is TRBV7-2 and J is TRBJ2-2; D is undetermined. Deletions cut 5 bases from V and 3 bases from J, with 13 bases between. The germline CDR1 and CDR2 sequences are SGHTA and FQGNSA. This CDR3 has 15 amino acids. Here the CDR3 reads CASSARLGHTGELFF. In DNA form, the CDR3 reads TGTGCCAGCAGCGCTCGACTTGGGCACACCGGGGAGCTGTTTTTT.

V is TRBV12-3 or TRBV12-4 and J is TRBJ2-1, with TRBD1 as a possible D gene (5 bases). The CDR3 has 16 residues. Deletions cut 8 bases from V and 4 bases from J, with 21 bases between. Here the CDR3 reads CASGALLVTRYNEQFF. CDR3 DNA sequence: TGTGCCAGCGGGGCCCTTTTGGTAACAAGGTACAATGAGCAGTTCTTC.